The T cell receptor beta chain described here comes from a study of CD8 T cells in Susac syndrome. General study findings and limits: The number of individuals included in the study's TCR sequencing and HLA analysis was acknowledged as relatively small.

TEMRA cells were enriched by FACS, while CD8+ and CD4+ T cells were obtained through a negative isolation that was performed magnetically. RNA, at about 0.45 to 1 ug, was reverse transcribed with random hexamers. An immunoSEQ multiplex PCR amplified TCR beta CDR3 over 54 Vbeta and 13 Jbeta. Each CDR3 protein is one row after TCRdb ran MiXCR on the immunoSEQ multiplex PCR reads. The sample records hundreds of thousands of distinct CDR3 sequences, about 88% being singletons. Germline loops: CDR1 SEHNR, CDR2 FQNEAQ (reference sequence). Trimming cost V 5 bases and J 6 bases, with 14 bases left between them. There are 13 residues in the CDR3. Points on this clonotype: The antigen remains undetermined.

The sample consisted of CD8+ T cells from PBMCs. The V and J genes are TRBV7-9 and TRBJ2-7, with D perhaps assigned TRBD1 or TRBD2 (5 bases each). This TCR was sampled from a human donor with multiple sclerosis. The CDR3 sequence is CASSHWDPREQYF. Written as DNA, the CDR3 is TGTGCCAGCAGCCATTGGGACCCCCGCGAGCAGTACTTC. The variable domain in full, completed from reference TRBV7-9 and TRBJ2-7, reads DTGVSQNPRHKITKRGQNVTFRCDPISEHNRLYWYRQTLGQGPEFLTYFQNEAQLEKSRLLSDRFSAERPKGSFSTLEIQRTEQGDSAMYLCASSHWDPREQYFGPGTRLTVT.